These 3 T cell receptor beta chains were all obtained from the same sample, sequenced in a study of blood T cell repertoires in COVID-19. Profiling relied on immunoSEQ multiplex PCR, and the TCRdb table lists in-frame clones only, not all of them. The sample carries about 140,000 clones, about 84% recorded once. Sequenced: PBMCs or T cells enriched from blood (not recorded which). These receptors came from a woman between 18 and 29 years old who had been exposed to COVID-19.

The chain has TRBV5-4 and TRBJ1-6, with D perhaps TRBD1 (5 bases). V dropped 4 bases and J dropped 7 bases, with 15 bases sitting between them. The CDR3 is 15 amino acids. CDR1 is SGHNT, CDR2 YYREEE, per germline (reference sequence). Here the CDR3 reads CASSATWGKNSPLHF. Written as DNA, the CDR3 is TGTGCCAGCAGCGCCACGTGGGGCAAGAATTCACCCCTCCACTTT.

This clone showed up just once. The rearrangement joins TRBV20-1 to TRBJ2-3; D ambiguous. Per the germline V gene, CDR1 is DFQATT and CDR2 is SNEGSKA (reference sequence). The CDR3 has 11 residues. V was pared by 2 bases and J by 5 bases, with 5 bases between. CDR3 sequence reads: CSARIRDTQYF. The CDR3 bases are TGCAGTGCTAGAATTCGAGATACGCAGTATTTT.

The chain is built from TRBV7-9 and TRBJ1-1, with 9 positions matching TRBD1. In germline, CDR1 is SEHNR, CDR2 FQNEAQ (reference sequence). This CDR3 is 13 amino acids long. Losses at the gene ends were 4 bases for V and 5 bases for J; bases not matched to a gene: 2. CDR3 loop: CASSWTGETEAFF. The CDR3 nucleotides are TGTGCCAGCAGCTGGACAGGGGAGACTGAAGCTTTCTTT.